The clone carrying this T cell receptor (beta chain) was seen many times. This record comes from a study of regulatory T cells in long-lasting Graves disease. The time point: persistent/refractory GD, antithyroid drugs over 5 years with positive TRAb. PBMC RNA was the source of the TCR library. By American Thyroid Association guidelines, Graves' disease was diagnosed in the cohort. CDR1 is MNHNS, CDR2 SASEGT, per germline. The CDR3 extends over 14 amino acids. V shed 6 bases, J shed 5 bases, and the junction held 8 bases outside the gene matches. For TCR beta, libraries came from iRepertoire HTBI primers and Arm-PCR of CDR3 regions. In TCRdb, the multiplex PCR reads were re-called with MiXCR into one record per CDR3 protein. Of around 400,000 distinct CDR3 sequences detected, roughly 20% appear once; the ten largest clones hold under 35%.

The chain is built from TRBV6-1 and TRBJ2-5; TRBD1 agrees at 8 bases. The sequencing used peripheral blood mononuclear cells (PBMCs), collected when the disease was refractory, from a patient treated with antithyroid drugs. The TCR originated in a woman in her 40s with Graves disease. The DNA for the CDR3 is TGTGCCAGCAGACGGACAGGGTGGTTGGAGACCCAGTACTTC. Its translation is CASRRTGWLETQYF.